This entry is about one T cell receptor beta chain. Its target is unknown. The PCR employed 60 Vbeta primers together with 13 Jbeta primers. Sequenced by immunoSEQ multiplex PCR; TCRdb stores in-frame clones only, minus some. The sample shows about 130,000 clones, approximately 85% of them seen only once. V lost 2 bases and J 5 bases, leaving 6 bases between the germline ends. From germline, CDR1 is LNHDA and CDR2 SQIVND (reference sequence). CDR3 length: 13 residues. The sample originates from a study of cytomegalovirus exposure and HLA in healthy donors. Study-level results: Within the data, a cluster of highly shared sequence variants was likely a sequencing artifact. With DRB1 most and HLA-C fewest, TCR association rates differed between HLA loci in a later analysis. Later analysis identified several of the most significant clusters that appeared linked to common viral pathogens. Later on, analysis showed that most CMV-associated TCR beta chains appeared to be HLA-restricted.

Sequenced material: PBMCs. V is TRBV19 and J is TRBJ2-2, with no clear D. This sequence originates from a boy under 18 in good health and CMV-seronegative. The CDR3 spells CASSIKRTGELFF. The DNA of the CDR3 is TGTGCCAGTAGTATAAAGAGGACCGGGGAGCTGTTTTTT.